These 23 T cell receptor beta chains were all obtained from the same sample, sequenced in a study of T cell clonality in common variable immunodeficiency. Study results and limitations: Common variable immunodeficiency TCR beta sequences reportedly had fewer deletions and N-nucleotide insertions.

Some clones are missing from TCRdb's copy, which holds only in-frame ones; the method was immunoSEQ multiplex PCR. This sample carries roughly 40,000 clones, none of them present only once. For these TCRs, the target antigens are not known. The sequenced sample was peripheral blood mononuclear cells. These receptors came from a human donor with common variable immunodeficiency.

This clone was found many times. The read falls 3 residues short of the CDR3 end, and the missing part is taken from the germline J gene. V and J are TRBV19 and TRBJ1-2, with 10 bases fitting TRBD1. CDR1 is LNHDA, CDR2 SQIVND, per germline (reference sequence). The CDR3 totals 15 residues. Germline trimming cut 6 bases from V and 6 bases from J; bases unmatched to any gene: 10. The DNA read from the CDR3 is TGTGCCAGTAGCAGTAGTTACGGGACAGGGGATGGC. The encoded protein is CASSSSYGTGDG. The entire CDR3 protein reads CASSSSYGTGDGYTF.

This clone has only a few counts. The read ends 3 residues shy of where the CDR3 ends; the end is completed using the germline J gene. The chain is built from TRBV19 and TRBJ2-1; 10 bases agree with TRBD1. With V trimmed by 2 bases and J by 9 bases, 10 bases remained unmatched. This CDR3 is built from 16 residues. Germline-derived CDR1 and CDR2 are LNHDA and SQIVND (reference sequence). The CDR3 bases that were read are TGTGCCAGTAGTATACTCCGAGGGACAGGGGCTTCTGAG. This gives the protein CASSILRGTGASE. The complete CDR3 protein is CASSILRGTGASEQFF. Variable domain in full (rest from reference TRBV19 and TRBJ2-1): DGGITQSPKYLFRKEGQNVTLSCEQNLNHDAMYWYRQDPGQGLRLIYYSQIVNDFQKGDIAEGYSVSREKKESFPLTVTSAQKNPTAFYLCASSILRGTGASEQFFGPGTRLTVL.

The sample holds many counts of this clone. The sequenced part of the CDR3 DNA is TGCGCCAGCAGTGAGTCGGGGACAGGGACCACTGAA. This gives the protein CASSESGTGTTE. The complete CDR3 reads CASSESGTGTTEAFF. V is TRBV10-1 and J is TRBJ1-1; TRBD1 aligns across 9 bases. The read finishes 3 residues shy of the CDR3 end, and the germline J gene is used to complete it. From germline, CDR1 is WNHNN and CDR2 SYGVQD (reference sequence). The V gene end was trimmed by 0 bases and the J gene end by 4 bases; junction bases not matched to a gene: 3. The CDR3 runs to 15 residues.

This clone was seen ten or more times. The read comes to an end 3 residues before the CDR3 does, leaving the germline J gene to fill in the end. The V call is TRBV7-8, the J call TRBJ2-1; 10 positions agree with TRBD1. CDR1 and CDR2 from the germline V gene are SGHVS and FQNEAQ. This CDR3 spans 15 amino acids. V shed 2 bases and J 8 bases; nucleotides not matched to a gene: 6. The CDR3 spells CASSLRDRGGYEQFF. Incomplete CDR3 DNA: TGTGCCAGCAGCTTAAGGGACAGGGGTGGGTATGAG.

With respect to this clone: The read comes to an end 3 residues before the CDR3 does, leaving the germline J gene to fill in the end. This chain joins TRBV7-6 and TRBJ2-5; 8 bases map to TRBD2. CDR1 is SGHVS, CDR2 FNYEAQ, per germline. V gave up 5 bases and J gave up 1 base; unmatched junction bases: 6. The CDR3 runs 15 residues. This chain's CDR3 is CASSPGGTVQETQYF. CDR3 DNA, as far as it was read: TGTGCCAGCAGCCCGGGGGGGACGGTCCAAGAGACC.

This clone was seen a handful of times. The read stops 3 residues short of the end of the CDR3; the missing end is completed from the germline J gene. The V gene is TRBV6-2 or TRBV6-3, the J gene TRBJ2-7; D is uncertain. Germline CDR1 reads MNHEY; CDR2 reads SVGEGT. The length of the CDR3 is 12 residues. V lost 8 bases and J 0 bases, leaving 8 bases between the germline ends. The chain's CDR3 is CASSTYSYEQYF. CDR3 DNA, as far as it was read: TGTGCCAGCTCGACATACTCCTACGAG.

This clone has a count of ten or more. Read coverage stops 3 residues before the CDR3 terminus; the germline J gene supplies the remainder. The rearrangement links TRBV20-1 to TRBJ2-1; TRBD2 matches 11 bases. V lost 0 bases, J lost 7 bases, and 8 bases stayed unmatched. There are 16 residues in the CDR3. Germline V gene data show CDR1 as DFQATT and CDR2 as SNEGSKA (reference sequence). CDR3 DNA (partial): TGCAGTGCTAGAGATGATAGCGGGGGGGCTCAGAATGAG. Translating it yields CSARDDSGGAQNE. The CDR3 as a whole reads CSARDDSGGAQNEQFF.

Details on this clone: The DNA ends 3 residues before the CDR3 does, and the rest of the CDR3 is filled in from the germline J gene. The chain couples TRBV7-2 to TRBJ1-2, with D maybe TRBD1 (6 bases). The CDR3 runs to 14 residues. Per germline, CDR1 SGHTA and CDR2 FQGNSA. Trimming took 4 bases from V and 6 from J, leaving 15 bases between them. The CDR3 bases that were read are TGTGCCAGCAGCTCCCCGGGGGGGCAGGATGGC. Its protein is CASSSPGGQDG. The whole CDR3 region reads CASSSPGGQDGYTF.

This clone showed up just a few times. The read ends 3 residues before the CDR3 terminus; that terminus is restored from the germline J gene. The V gene is TRBV7-2, the J gene TRBJ1-3; possibly TRBD1 for D (5 bases). This CDR3 is 16 amino acids long. Trimming removed 0 bases at V and 2 bases at J, with 11 bases between. Germline loops: CDR1 SGHTA, CDR2 FQGNSA. The covered CDR3 bases are TGTGCCAGCAGCTTAGCGCAGGCGGGGGCTGGAAACACC. It is translated as CASSLAQAGAGNT. Given in full, the CDR3 is CASSLAQAGAGNTIYF.

This clone was detected ten times or more. The read halts 3 residues ahead of the CDR3 end, with the missing end drawn from the germline J gene. The chain uses TRBV19 and TRBJ1-6; possible D gene TRBD1, 5 bases. Germline V CDR1 and CDR2: LNHDA, SQIVND (reference sequence). The CDR3 extends over 15 amino acids. Trimming removed 3 bases at V and 3 bases at J, with 9 bases between. The covered CDR3 bases are TGTGCCAGTAGTATGGCAGGGCGCTATAATTCACCC. This encodes CASSMAGRYNSP. From start to end, the CDR3 is CASSMAGRYNSPLHF.

This clone showed up just a few times. The CDR3 end is not reached by the read, which stops 3 residues before it; the germline J gene fills it in. V gene TRBV6-2 or TRBV6-3 combines with J gene TRBJ2-7, with TRBD2 as a possible D gene (6 bases). Germline V gene lookup returns CDR1 MNHEY and CDR2 SVGEGT. The length of the CDR3 is 16 residues. Trimming removed 5 bases at V and 5 bases at J, with 22 bases between. The CDR3 DNA, read in part, is TGTGCCAGCAGTCCGGGGTGGTCGGCCTGGAGGGACGAG. Translating gives CASSPGWSAWRDE. The full CDR3 protein is CASSPGWSAWRDEQYF.

This clone was counted ten times or more. The CDR3 is cut off 3 residues early in the read; its end comes from the germline J gene. The rearrangement uses TRBV7-6 and TRBJ1-3; tentatively, D is TRBD1 (5 bases). The CDR3 runs to 17 residues. The germline V gene encodes CDR1 SGHVS and CDR2 FNYEAQ. Trimming left V 5 bases short and J 0 bases short, with 17 bases between. The DNA read from the CDR3 is TGTGCCAGCAGCCTCCATCGGGACTCCTACTCTGGAAACACC. It yields the protein CASSLHRDSYSGNT. The complete CDR3 reads CASSLHRDSYSGNTIYF.

This clone was detected ten times or more. The read stops 3 residues short of the end of the CDR3; the missing end is completed from the germline J gene. The chain joins TRBV7-2 to TRBJ2-7; 7 bases are shared with TRBD2. Trimming cost V 6 bases and J 1 base; bases outside gene matches: 9. The CDR3 consists of 15 residues. Germline V CDR1 and CDR2: SGHTA, FQGNSA. The CDR3 bases that were read are TGTGCCAGCAGTTCCCAGCGGGGCCCATCCTACGAG. Translating it yields CASSSQRGPSYE. The whole CDR3 region reads CASSSQRGPSYEQYF.

This clone was seen more than once but under ten times. CDR3 protein: CASGGTGSYQETQYF. CDR3 bases read: TGTGCCAGTGGCGGGACAGGGTCGTACCAAGAGACC. This chain links TRBV19 with TRBJ2-5, with TRBD1 matching 9 bases. The CDR3 extends 3 residues past the end of the read, so its final part is completed from the germline J gene. This CDR3 spans 15 amino acids. Trimming at V came to 8 bases and at J to 0 bases, leaving 7 bases not matched to a gene. Germline CDR1 is LNHDA and CDR2 is SQIVND (reference sequence).

The CDR3: CASSLAGGQREKLFF. The sequenced part of the CDR3 DNA is TGTGCCAGCAGCTTAGCAGGGGGACAGCGGGAAAAA. The chain couples TRBV7-2 to TRBJ1-4; TRBD1 matches at 7 bases. The read finishes 3 residues shy of the CDR3 end, and the germline J gene is used to complete it. This CDR3 spans 15 amino acids. Trimming took 0 bases from V and 8 from J; bases not matched to a gene: 6. The germline V gene encodes CDR1 SGHTA and CDR2 FQGNSA.

This clone was seen more than once but under ten times. The CDR3 goes on 3 residues after the read ends, and that part is filled in from the germline J gene. The chain links TRBV6-1 to TRBJ2-1; D ambiguous. The CDR3 sequence is 12 residues long. Trimming took 4 bases from V and 6 from J, leaving 7 bases between them. Germline values: CDR1 MNHNS, CDR2 SASEGT. The CDR3 here is CASSGAGNEQFF. The sequenced part of the CDR3 DNA is TGTGCCAGCAGTGGGGCAGGCAATGAG.

This clone was counted many times. Partial CDR3 DNA: TGTGCCAGCTCACCACAACGCGGGAGCAACAATGAG. It yields the protein CASSPQRGSNNE. The CDR3 reads in full as CASSPQRGSNNEQFF. V gene TRBV18 combines with J gene TRBJ2-1, with 7 bases lining up with TRBD2. The sequenced fragment ends 3 residues before the CDR3 boundary, so the rest is inferred from the germline J gene. Germline trimming cut 1 base from V and 5 bases from J; bases unmatched to any gene: 5. Germline CDR1 reads KGHSH; CDR2 reads LQKENI. The CDR3 runs 15 residues. Looking up the rest from reference TRBV18 and TRBJ2-1 gives the full variable domain: NAGVMQNPRHLVRRRGQEARLRCSPMKGHSHVYWYRQLPEEGLKFMVYLQKENIIDESGMPKERFSAEFPKEGPSILRIQQVVRGDSAAYFCASSPQRGSNNEQFFGPGTRLTVL.

There are a few counts of this clone. Read sequence stops 3 residues before the CDR3 end, and the germline J gene provides the missing end. The chain employs TRBV19 and TRBJ2-5; possibly TRBD1 or TRBD2 for D (7 bases each). Germline V gene sequence: CDR1 LNHDA, CDR2 SQIVND (reference sequence). This CDR3 contains 16 residues. Trimming stripped 5 bases from V and 4 bases from J, with 20 bases between. Partial CDR3 DNA: TGTGCCAGTAGTGACAGGCGACAGGGAGGGGGAGAGACC. Translation: CASSDRRQGGGET. The whole CDR3 sequence reads CASSDRRQGGGETQYF.

The sample holds many counts of this clone. The CDR3 end is not reached by the read, which stops 3 residues before it; the germline J gene fills it in. The rearrangement links TRBV20-1 to TRBJ1-1; D gene uncertain. Trimming cost V 0 bases and J 7 bases, with 9 bases left between them. Per the germline V gene, CDR1 is DFQATT and CDR2 is SNEGSKA (reference sequence). CDR3 length: 12 residues. CDR3 sequence reads: CSAREESFEAFF. The sequenced part of the CDR3 DNA is TGCAGTGCTAGAGAAGAAAGCTTTGAA.

This clone was seen a few times. The CDR3 end lies 3 residues beyond the end of the read and is filled in from the germline J gene. The gene calls are TRBV6-2 or TRBV6-3 and TRBJ1-5; a weak D match, TRBD1 (6 bases). With 0 bases removed from V and 2 bases from J, the gap between germline ends came to 11 bases. Germline values: CDR1 MNHEY, CDR2 SVGEGT. CDR3 length: 16 residues. The CDR3 spells CASSYSPTGRNQPQHF. The sequenced CDR3 bases are TGTGCCAGCAGTTACTCACCGACAGGTCGCAATCAGCCC.

This clone came up many times. The missing CDR3 end, 3 residues past where the read stops, is filled in from the germline J gene. This sequence joins TRBV30 and TRBJ2-3, with D possibly being TRBD2 (5 bases). Germline assignment: CDR1 GTSNPN and CDR2 SVGIG (reference sequence). The CDR3 spans 13 residues. V was shortened by 7 bases and J by 0 bases, with 11 bases between the two germline ends. CDR3 in amino acids: CASAEDSTDTQYF. The part of the CDR3 DNA that was read is TGTGCCTCCGCGGAGGATAGCACAGATACG.

On this clone: Read coverage stops 3 residues before the CDR3 terminus; the germline J gene supplies the remainder. The rearrangement uses TRBV7-3 and TRBJ2-2; 8 nucleotides match TRBD2. CDR3 length: 16 amino acids. Germline V gives CDR1 SGHTA, CDR2 FQGTGA. J gave up 3 bases and V 5 bases, and 8 bases lay outside the gene matches. CDR3 DNA (partial): TGTGCCAGCAGCACAGGGCTAGCGGGTCACACCGGGGAG. Translating gives CASSTGLAGHTGE. The whole CDR3 is CASSTGLAGHTGELFF.

This clone was counted ten times or more. The missing CDR3 end, 3 residues past where the read stops, is filled in from the germline J gene. The gene calls are TRBV20-1 and TRBJ2-6; 7 nucleotides match TRBD2. Germline values: CDR1 DFQATT, CDR2 SNEGSKA (reference sequence). Trimming cost V 3 bases and J 3 bases; bases outside gene matches: 2. This CDR3 has 14 amino acids. CDR3 DNA (partial): TGCAGTGCTAGTGCGGGGGTTGGGGCCAACGTC. Translation: CSASAGVGANV. The full CDR3 protein is CSASAGVGANVLTF.